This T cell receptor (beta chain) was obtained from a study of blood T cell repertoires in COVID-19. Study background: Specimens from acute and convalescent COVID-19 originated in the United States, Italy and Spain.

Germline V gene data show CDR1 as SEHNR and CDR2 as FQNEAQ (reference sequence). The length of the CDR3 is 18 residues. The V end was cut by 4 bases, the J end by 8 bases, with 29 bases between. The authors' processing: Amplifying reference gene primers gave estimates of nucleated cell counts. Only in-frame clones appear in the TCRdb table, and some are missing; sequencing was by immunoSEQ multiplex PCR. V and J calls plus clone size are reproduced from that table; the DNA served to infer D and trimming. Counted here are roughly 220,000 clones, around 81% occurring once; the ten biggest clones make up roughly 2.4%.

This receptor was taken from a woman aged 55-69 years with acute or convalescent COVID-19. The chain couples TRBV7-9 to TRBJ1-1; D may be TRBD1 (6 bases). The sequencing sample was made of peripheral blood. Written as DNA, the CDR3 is TGTGCCAGCAGCTCACTGGGATGGGACACCCCACATGCAGTCGAAGCTTTCTTT. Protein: CASSSLGWDTPHAVEAFF.